One sample yielded the 19 T cell receptor beta chains listed below, sequenced in a study of OX40 agonist ivuxolimab in advanced cancers. Repertoires were generated with immunoSEQ multiplex PCR, while TCRdb's copy carries only in-frame clones and drops some. In the table there are about 80,000 clones, around nine tenths of which are singletons. The specimen comprised CD4+ or CD8+ T cells sorted from blood, sampled in a trial of the OX40 agonist ivuxolimab. The origin of the receptors is an adult with an advanced solid tumor such as melanoma, head and neck, liver or kidney cancer.

The rearrangement uses TRBV5-1 and TRBJ1-1; D remains ambiguous. The CDR3 has 15 residues. Germline V gene sequence: CDR1 SGHRS, CDR2 YFSETQ. V lost 3 bases and J 0 bases, leaving 12 bases between the germline ends. The CDR3 DNA sequence: TGCGCCAGCAGCTCGGGAACCAGCATGAACACTGAAGCTTTCTTT. Protein product: CASSSGTSMNTEAFF.

CDR3 DNA: TGCGCCAGCAGCCCCGCGGACGGAATCTCCTACGAGCAGTACTTC. As protein: CASSPADGISYEQYF. The chain recombines TRBV5-1 with TRBJ2-7, with no clear D. The CDR3 totals 15 residues. CDR1 is SGHRS, CDR2 YFSETQ, per germline. V was cut by 4 bases and J by 0 bases, with 14 bases left in between. Filled out from reference TRBV5-1 and TRBJ2-7, the complete variable domain reads KAGVTQTPRYLIKTRGQQVTLSCSPISGHRSVSWYQQTPGQGLQFLFEYFSETQRNKGNFPGRFSGRQFSNSRSEMNVSTLELGDSALYLCASSPADGISYEQYFGPGTRLTVT.

Points on this clone: An end of the junction differs from the germline gene, which may be a read error. The same CDR3 arises from other DNA sequences in this sample as well. The V call is TRBV5-1, the J call TRBJ1-4; 9 nucleotides line up with TRBD1. This CDR3 contains 16 residues. Germline CDR1 SGHRS, CDR2 YFSETQ. The DNA of the CDR3 is TGCGCCAGCAGCTTGGGGGACAGGGCAACTAATGAAAAGCTGTTTTTT. Protein sequence: CASSLGDRATNEKLFF.

This chain connects TRBV11-3 to TRBJ2-7; 7 positions agree with TRBD1. Trimming took 5 bases from V and 6 from J; bases not matched to a gene: 7. This CDR3 contains 13 residues. Germline assignment: CDR1 SGHNT and CDR2 YENEEA. The CDR3 loop reads CASSDRARGEQYF. As DNA, the CDR3 is TGTGCCAGCAGCGACAGGGCCCGCGGCGAGCAGTACTTC. Full variable domain (remainder filled in from reference TRBV11-3 and TRBJ2-7): EAGVVQSPRYKIIEKKQPVAFWCNPISGHNTLYWYLQNLGQGPELLIRYENEEAVDDSQLPKDRFSAERLKGVDSTLKIQPAELGDSAVYLCASSDRARGEQYFGPGTRLTVT.

V usage is TRBV7-9 and J usage is TRBJ2-5, with a possible D match to TRBD2 (6 bases). V lost 8 bases and J 3 bases, leaving 16 bases between the germline ends. Germline assignment: CDR1 SEHNR and CDR2 FQNEAQ (reference sequence). The CDR3 length is 14 residues. The CDR3 DNA reads TGTGCCAGCTCTTTTGGCGGGGTAAAAGAGACCCAGTACTTC. It yields the protein CASSFGGVKETQYF. Full variable domain (rest looked up from reference TRBV7-9 and TRBJ2-5): DTGVSQNPRHKITKRGQNVTFRCDPISEHNRLYWYRQTLGQGPEFLTYFQNEAQLEKSRLLSDRFSAERPKGSFSTLEIQRTEQGDSAMYLCASSFGGVKETQYFGPGTRLLVL.

The chain employs TRBV7-3 and TRBJ1-2; 9 positions match TRBD1. The V gene end was trimmed by 6 bases and the J gene end by 6 bases; junction bases not matched to a gene: 5. CDR3 length: 13 residues. Germline loops: CDR1 SGHTA, CDR2 FQGTGA. Here the CDR3 DNA reads TGTGCCAGCAGTCTGGACAGGGGAGATGGCTACACCTTC. Translated: CASSLDRGDGYTF.

This clone was detected a few times. The chain is built from TRBV7-8 and TRBJ2-6; D not resolved. CDR1 is SGHVS, CDR2 FQNEAQ, per germline. V lost 5 bases, J lost 0 bases, and 11 bases lay in between. CDR3 length: 16 residues. The CDR3 nucleotides read TGTGCCAGCAGCCCCAACGTCCTCTCTGGGGCCAACGTCCTGACTTTC. Translated, it gives CASSPNVLSGANVLTF.

This sequence joins TRBV6-6 and TRBJ2-7; TRBD2 agrees at 13 bases. The CDR3 has 16 amino acids. Germline values: CDR1 MNHNY, CDR2 SVGAGI (reference sequence). V was clipped by 7 bases and J by 2 bases; unmatched bases: 8. In nucleotides, the CDR3 is TGTGCCAGCAAACCCTCCGGGACTAGCGGGGCCTACGAGCAGTACTTC. Amino acid sequence: CASKPSGTSGAYEQYF.

The chain employs TRBV7-3 and TRBJ1-1, with a possible D match to TRBD1 (5 bases). Germline V lookup: CDR1 SGHTA, CDR2 FQGTGA. V lost 5 bases, J lost 5 bases, and 18 bases lay in between. This CDR3 comprises 15 residues. DNA of the CDR3: TGTGCCAGCAGCCCTACCCCAACACGGGGGACTGAAGCTTTCTTT. It codes for CASSPTPTRGTEAFF.

The chain combines TRBV6-6 with TRBJ1-1, with TRBD1 as a possible D gene (5 bases). Per germline, CDR1 MNHNY and CDR2 SVGAGI (reference sequence). V shed 6 bases and J shed 1 base, with 15 bases lying between them. This CDR3 spans 15 amino acids. The CDR3 loop reads CASRPPAGRNTEAFF. CDR3 nucleotides: TGTGCCAGCAGACCCCCGGCAGGGAGGAACACTGAAGCTTTCTTT.

The sample holds one count of this clone. This chain links TRBV7-3 with TRBJ2-1; TRBD2 aligns across 7 bases. The CDR3 runs to 13 residues. Trimming removed 4 bases from V and 9 bases from J; junction bases left unmatched: 6. Germline assignment: CDR1 SGHTA and CDR2 FQGTGA. The CDR3 protein is CASSSLSGFEQFF. The CDR3 DNA follows: TGTGCCAGCAGCTCCCTTAGCGGGTTTGAGCAGTTCTTC. The complete variable domain, with remaining parts taken from reference TRBV7-3 and TRBJ2-1, reads GAGVSQTPSNKVTEKGKYVELRCDPISGHTALYWYRQSLGQGPEFLIYFQGTGAADDSGLPNDRFFAVRPEGSVSTLKIQRTERGDSAVYLCASSSLSGFEQFFGPGTRLTVL.

The chain recombines TRBV5-1 with TRBJ2-7, with 9 bases that match TRBD1. This CDR3 is built from 15 residues. V lost 6 bases, J lost 0 bases, and 7 bases stayed unmatched. Germline-derived CDR1 and CDR2 are SGHRS and YFSETQ. The CDR3 protein is CASTEQGASSYEQYF. The DNA of the CDR3 is TGCGCCAGCACCGAACAGGGGGCTAGCTCCTACGAGCAGTACTTC. The complete variable domain, with remaining parts taken from reference TRBV5-1 and TRBJ2-7, reads KAGVTQTPRYLIKTRGQQVTLSCSPISGHRSVSWYQQTPGQGLQFLFEYFSETQRNKGNFPGRFSGRQFSNSRSEMNVSTLELGDSALYLCASTEQGASSYEQYFGPGTRLTVT.

The chain carries TRBV19 and TRBJ2-1, with D perhaps TRBD1 (5 bases). V was shortened by 3 bases and J by 6 bases, with 27 bases between the two germline ends. CDR3 length: 19 amino acids. Per germline, CDR1 LNHDA and CDR2 SQIVND (reference sequence). The CDR3 bases are TGTGCCAGTAGTATGATGGGGCTCGGATTTTCTGATACTCGCAATGAGCAGTTCTTC. This gives the protein CASSMMGLGFSDTRNEQFF.

CDR3 residues: CAFRTSGLGTDTQYF. The CDR3 region has the DNA TGTGCCTTCCGGACTAGCGGGTTAGGCACAGATACGCAGTATTTT. This sequence joins TRBV5-6 and TRBJ2-3; TRBD2 agrees at 11 bases. V gave up 10 bases and J gave up 1 base; unmatched junction bases: 8. Germline CDR1 SGHDT, CDR2 YYEEEE. CDR3 length equals 15 residues.

The gene calls are TRBV5-1 and TRBJ2-5, with D possibly TRBD1 on 6 matching bases. The DNA end favors TRBJ2-7, so the J call may be wrong. The CDR3 runs to 14 residues. CDR1 and CDR2 from the germline V gene are SGHRS and YFSETQ. This CDR3 reads CASSLEDSSYEQYF. Here the CDR3 DNA reads TGCGCCAGCAGCTTGGAGGACAGCTCCTACGAGCAGTACTTC.

CDR3 nucleotides: TGTGCCAGCAGCTTAGAGTCAAGGGCTTACGTTTCCTACGAGCAGTACTTC. This sequence encodes CASSLESRAYVSYEQYF. The chain has TRBV7-2 and TRBJ2-7; D ambiguous. Looked up from germline, CDR1 is SGHTA and CDR2 is FQGNSA. The CDR3 is 17 residues long. V was shortened by 1 base and J by 1 base, with 17 bases between the two germline ends.

This chain uses TRBV18 with TRBJ1-1, with 7 bases matching TRBD1. Germline V gene sequence: CDR1 KGHSH, CDR2 LQKENI. CDR3 length equals 13 residues. Trimming cost V 5 bases and J 3 bases; bases outside gene matches: 3. CDR3 in DNA: TGTGCCAGCTCAACCGGGACAGACACTGAAGCTTTCTTT. Protein product: CASSTGTDTEAFF.

V gene TRBV6-5 combines with J gene TRBJ2-6; D uncertain. CDR1 is MNHEY, CDR2 SVGAGI, per germline. Trimming took 3 bases from V and 2 from J, leaving 8 bases between them. CDR3 length: 15 residues. The CDR3 loop reads CASSYLAAGANVLTF. Here the CDR3 DNA reads TGTGCCAGCAGTTATTTGGCTGCTGGGGCCAACGTCCTGACTTTC.

The chain links TRBV7-2 to TRBJ2-1; TRBD2 matches 7 bases. Germline CDR1 reads SGHTA; CDR2 reads FQGNSA. V shed 4 bases and J 3 bases; nucleotides not matched to a gene: 6. This CDR3 is built from 15 residues. CDR3 in DNA: TGTGCCAGCAGCTACCAGAGCGGGATCTACAATGAGCAGTTCTTC. Protein product: CASSYQSGIYNEQFF.